The 5 T cell receptor beta chains reported below all come from one sample, sequenced in a study of T cells in Graves' hyperthyroidism and ophthalmopathy. Researchers took RNA transcripts and amplified the TCR beta CDR3 regions from them. RT-PCR in the first round (using the HTBI primer set) targeted the TCR CDR3. TCRdb called the multiplex PCR reads again in MiXCR, with one record for every CDR3 protein. The data hold about 480,000 distinct CDR3 sequences, with approximately 15% observed a single time. The sample taken for sequencing was blood. Receptor source: a woman younger than 30 with Graves' hyperthyroidism.

This clonotype has ten or more counts. This chain uses TRBV7-3 with TRBJ2-1; 9 bases agree with TRBD1. The junction had 13 bases not matched to a gene; V was cut back by 5 bases and J by 8 bases. The CDR3 extends over 16 amino acids. Germline CDR1 SGHTA, CDR2 FQGTGA. Here the CDR3 reads CASSQLRTGAGDEQFF. The CDR3 DNA reads as TGTGCCAGCAGCCAACTAAGGACAGGGGCTGGTGATGAGCAGTTCTTC.

This clonotype has a handful of counts. The chain carries TRBV6-2 or TRBV6-3 and TRBJ2-2; weak D call: TRBD2 (5 bases). CDR1 and CDR2 (germline): MNHEY, SVGEGT. The CDR3 loop spans 13 amino acids. Trimming cost V 5 bases and J 5 bases, with 9 bases left between them. The CDR3 reads CASSTTRTGELFF. The CDR3 coding sequence is TGTGCCAGCAGTACAACTAGAACCGGGGAGCTGTTTTTT.

This clonotype was seen repeatedly, ten times or more. The genes are TRBV7-9 and TRBJ2-5; TRBD2 aligns across 9 bases. V trimming: 0 bases; J trimming: 3 bases; junction bases outside the gene matches: 5. In germline, CDR1 is SEHNR, CDR2 FQNEAQ (reference sequence). CDR3 length: 16 amino acids. The CDR3 sequence: CASSLALAGGKETQYF. CDR3 coding DNA: TGTGCCAGCAGCTTAGCGCTCGCGGGAGGGAAAGAGACCCAGTACTTC.

In this sample, this clonotype turned up many times. The V gene is TRBV10-3, the J gene TRBJ2-1; D is undetermined. Trimming pared 5 bases from V and 1 base from J, leaving 0 bases between. The germline V gene encodes CDR1 ENHRY and CDR2 SYGVKD. The CDR3 loop spans 11 amino acids. In DNA, the CDR3 is TGTGCCATCAGTTCCTACAATGAGCAGTTCTTC. Translation: CAISSYNEQFF.

This clonotype was counted at least ten times. V gene TRBV12-3 or TRBV12-4 combines with J gene TRBJ1-2; D call uncertain. The CDR3 contains 15 residues. V lost 3 bases to trimming and J lost 3 bases, with 14 bases between them. The CDR3 nucleotides read TGTGCCAGCAGTTTCGGGTCGATTGTGGACTATGGCTACACCTTC. This gives the protein CASSFGSIVDYGYTF.